This TCR beta chain was retrieved from a study of blood T cells in healthy people across ages (dated by TCRdb to about 2015). As for the study more broadly: In model experiments, roughly one uniquely barcoded TCR beta cDNA molecule per two T cells was captured by template switching. The study measured age-related changes in TCR beta repertoire diversity using deep sequencing normalized with unique cDNA molecular identifiers. Using the same blood draw, the study looked at two additional independent replicas of 1 million unique cDNA reads for two donors, one aged 18 to 30 and the other aged 80 or older. To avoid experimental bias, donors of different ages were spread randomly across the sequencing lanes. The donors were divided into four age groups: young (average about 15 years), middle-aged (approximately 39), aged (around 67) and long-lived (around 80). Overall results and qualifications from the work: As age increased, observed TCR beta diversity per million T cells dropped in a roughly linear way, and a significant reduction was already evident by age around 41. Since profiling was done on bulk unsorted PBMCs, naive and antigen-experienced compartments could not be conclusively compared. A strong correlation was found between observed TCR beta diversity and the percentage of naive T cells measured by flow cytometry. Estimates of total diversity based on one million sequenced T cells were considered lower bounds and underestimates. Compared with the aged group, the long-lived group had more naive CD4+ T cells, fewer expanded clones and increased TCR diversity, a pattern suggesting age selection. Because the CMV infection status of the donors was unknown, age-related changes in expanded clonotypes may potentially have been confounded.

Libraries were prepared through 5' RACE. A second roughly 7 to 11 cycle PCR used a sample-barcoded 5' primer and a J-beta primer mix. A unique molecular identifier was introduced onto each TCR beta cDNA molecule by a template-switch 5' adaptor carrying 12 random nucleotides. Each sample yielded at least 3 million CDR3-containing paired-end reads. First-strand cDNA was synthesized from all RNA with the Mint cDNA synthesis kit, primed by a TRBC-specific oligonucleotide. After uracil-DNA glycosylase treatment, a first 18-cycle PCR used universal primers M1SS and BC2_uni_R on all cDNA. In the paper's pipeline: Each sample was normalized by randomly selecting 1 million high-quality reads, each carrying a distinct molecular identifier. Instead of being binned into consensus sequences, reads with shared molecular identifiers were discarded. CDR3 identification, clonotype clustering and error correction used MiTCR with a Q25 quality threshold and the strictest error-elimination algorithm. Lower-bound total TCR beta diversity was estimated with a nonparametric unseen species model using Euler transformation. The public reads were reanalyzed by TCRdb: fastp trimming at Q25, MiXCR alignment, in-frame beta chains only. For every CDR3 protein sequence, its rows merge into one entry that carries the most common genes and DNA. TCRdb, not the authors, supplied the V and J calls. The sample table holds 1.5 million to 2 million distinct CDR3 sequences, of which about 39% were seen once. The ten largest clones add up to about 21% of the sample.

In the case of this clonotype: This clone's antigen is unknown. No per-base quality is available; no much larger clone lies one base away.

Donors were a few dozen systemically healthy Caucasian individuals from Russia aged roughly 6 to 90 years. Around 9.7 milliliters of peripheral blood were collected from each donor into EDTA-treated Vacutainer tubes. PBMCs were isolated by Ficoll-Paque density-gradient centrifugation, with at least 6 million obtained per sample. Trizol reagent was used to extract total RNA from PBMCs, with at least 5 micrograms per sample. Naive CD45RAhigh/CD27high T cell percentages were measured by flow cytometry on a PBMC aliquot from every donor. From cysteine to phenylalanine, the CDR3 is 13 amino acids long. Only the CDR3 DNA is retained, 39 bases long and in frame from the first base. CDR1 MNHEY and CDR2 SVGAGI were looked up in the germline V gene. V is shortened by 5 bases, J by 9 bases, and the region joining them spans 11 bases.

Sequenced: blood. This chain is built from TRBV6-5 and TRBJ1-6; no D gene is confidently identified. The origin of this receptor is a human donor in good health. The DNA sequence is given as TGTGCCAGCAGTCTGGTCCTACGTTCACCCCTCCACTTT. Its translation is CASSLVLRSPLHF.